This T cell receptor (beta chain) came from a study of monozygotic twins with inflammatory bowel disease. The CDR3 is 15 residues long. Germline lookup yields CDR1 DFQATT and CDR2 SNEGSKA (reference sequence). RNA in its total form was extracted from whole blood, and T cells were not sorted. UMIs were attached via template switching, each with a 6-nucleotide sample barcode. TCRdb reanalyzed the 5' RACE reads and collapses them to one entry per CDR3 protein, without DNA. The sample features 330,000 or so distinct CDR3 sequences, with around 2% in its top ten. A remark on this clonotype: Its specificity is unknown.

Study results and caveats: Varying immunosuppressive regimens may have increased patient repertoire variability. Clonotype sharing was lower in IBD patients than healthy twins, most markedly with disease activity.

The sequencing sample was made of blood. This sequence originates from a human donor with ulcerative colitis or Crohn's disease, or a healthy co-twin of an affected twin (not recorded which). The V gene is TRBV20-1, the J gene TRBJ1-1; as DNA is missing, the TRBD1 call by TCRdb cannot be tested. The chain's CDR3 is CSATGGTGLSSEAFF.